These T cell receptor beta chains were read from a single sample in a study of CD8 T cells in Susac syndrome. Using its own MiXCR run on the immunoSEQ multiplex PCR reads, TCRdb lists one record per CDR3 protein. The sample holds roughly 330,000 distinct CDR3 sequences, 92% seen once. Sequences were obtained from CD4+ T cells from PBMCs. These receptors were taken from a human donor with multiple sclerosis. Both conserved end residues are part of each CDR3. D genes are given only for firm matches. Clone size, where shown, is once, few, many, or a class for clones that have expanded.

j_call | v_call | d_call | clone_size | cdr3_length | cdr3_nt | cdr3_aa
TRBJ2-7 | TRBV12-3/TRBV12-4 | - | - | 11 | TGTGCCAGCGCCGTAGGGGTAGAGCAGTACTTC | CASAVGVEQYF
TRBJ1-6 | TRBV3-1 | - | - | 14 | TGTGCCAGCCGAGTCGGGGACTCGGGGTCACCCCTCCACTTT | CASRVGDSGSPLHF
TRBJ1-4 | TRBV20-1 | - | - | 12 | TGCAGTGCTCAACCTGGGAGGGAAAAACTGTTTTTT | CSAQPGREKLFF
TRBJ2-1 | TRBV6-9 | TRBD2 | - | 13 | TGTGCCAGACCCGGGACTACTTCTAATGAGCAGTTCTTC | CARPGTTSNEQFF
TRBJ2-7 | TRBV7-2 | - | - | 12 | TGTGCCAGCACCACCCTGGGGAGGGAGCAGTACTTC | CASTTLGREQYF
TRBJ2-2 | TRBV7-9 | - | - | 15 | TGTGCCAGCATCCCCCAGGGCTTGAACACCGGGGAGCTGTTTTTT | CASIPQGLNTGELFF
TRBJ2-3 | TRBV3-1 | TRBD2 | - | 16 | TGTGCCAGCAGCCAAGAGATAGGACTAGTCACAGATACGCAGTATTTT | CASSQEIGLVTDTQYF
TRBJ2-3 | TRBV12-5 | TRBD1 | once | 16 | TGTGCTAGTGGTTTGGGGACAGGATCAAGGACAGATACGCAGTATTTT | CASGLGTGSRTDTQYF
TRBJ2-2 | TRBV3-1 | - | - | 15 | TGTGCCAGCAGCCAAGCATCTGACGGAACCGGGGAGCTGTTTTTT | CASSQASDGTGELFF
TRBJ1-2 | TRBV7-8 | - | - | 15 | TGTGCCAGCAGCTTGCCGGTTAGGGGATTCGGTGGCTACACCTTC | CASSLPVRGFGGYTF
TRBJ2-1 | TRBV2 | TRBD1 | - | 13 | TGTGCCAGTCAAGCGGACAGGGGGAATGAGCAGTTCTTC | CASQADRGNEQFF
TRBJ2-4 | TRBV28 | - | - | 15 | TGTGCCAGCAGTTTATTCGATTTAGCCAAAAACATTCAGTACTTC | CASSLFDLAKNIQYF
TRBJ2-7 | TRBV29-1 | TRBD2 | few | 13 | TGCAGCGTGGCCAGGACTAGCGCCTACGAGCAGTACTTC | CSVARTSAYEQYF
TRBJ2-7 | TRBV2 | TRBD2 | - | 14 | TGTGCCAGCAGCGGGACTAGCGTTACCTACGAGCAGTACTTC | CASSGTSVTYEQYF
TRBJ2-7 | TRBV6-5 | TRBD1 | - | 15 | TGTGCCAGCAGTTACTCCACCGGGACAGGGAACGAGCAGTACTTC | CASSYSTGTGNEQYF
TRBJ2-1 | TRBV24-1 | TRBD1 | - | 15 | TGTGCCACCAGTGAGAGTGACAGGGGTTACAATGAGCAGTTCTTC | CATSESDRGYNEQFF
TRBJ1-1 | TRBV30 | TRBD1 | few | 14 | TGTGCCTGGAATCCTAACAGGGGCTACACTGAAGCTTTCTTT | CAWNPNRGYTEAFF
TRBJ2-1 | TRBV4-2 | - | - | 16 | TGTGCCAGCAGCCAACTCCTAGCAGTTCGTAGAAATGAGCAGTTCTTC | CASSQLLAVRRNEQFF
TRBJ2-6 | TRBV30 | - | few | 14 | TGTGCCTCCCGACAAACCTCTGGGGCCAACGTCCTGACTTTC | CASRQTSGANVLTF
TRBJ2-2 | TRBV5-1 | - | - | 14 | TGCGCCAGCACCCAGCAGCCTAACACCGGGGAGCTGTTTTTT | CASTQQPNTGELFF
TRBJ2-2 | TRBV5-1 | - | - | 17 | TGCGCCAGCAGCTTGGTATTAGGGCTTCGGGGCACCGGGGAGCTGTTTTTT | CASSLVLGLRGTGELFF
TRBJ2-3 | TRBV5-6 | - | - | 16 | TGTGCCAGCAGCTCAAATAGCGGTTGGGGCACAGATACGCAGTATTTT | CASSSNSGWGTDTQYF
TRBJ2-1 | TRBV9 | - | once | 12 | TGTGCCAGCAGCGTAGCGGGGGATGAGCAGTTCTTC | CASSVAGDEQFF
TRBJ2-1 | TRBV7-6 | - | - | 14 | TGTGCCAGCAGCTTATTAGGGTACGGGTATGAGCAGTTCTTC | CASSLLGYGYEQFF
TRBJ2-5 | TRBV9 | TRBD2 | - | 16 | TGTGCCAGCAGCGCCGAGGCGGGGGGACTAGGAGAGACCCAGTACTTC | CASSAEAGGLGETQYF
TRBJ1-2 | TRBV6-2/TRBV6-3 | - | - | 13 | TGTGCCAGCAGTTACTCTTGGAACTATGGCTACACCTTC | CASSYSWNYGYTF
TRBJ1-1 | TRBV18 | - | few | 13 | TGTGCCAGCTCCCCAGACCTCAACACTGAAGCTTTCTTT | CASSPDLNTEAFF
TRBJ1-4 | TRBV12-3/TRBV12-4 | - | - | 14 | TGTGCCAGCACCAAGTCGGGGGTAAATGAAAAACTGTTTTTT | CASTKSGVNEKLFF
TRBJ2-5 | TRBV5-1 | TRBD1 | once | 16 | TGCGCCAGCAGCCCCGGAGGGACAGGGGTATCGGAGACCCAGTACTTC | CASSPGGTGVSETQYF
TRBJ2-2 | TRBV6-1 | TRBD2 | - | 20 | TGTGCCAGCAGCCGATCCCGACTAGCGGGGGCCACCGCGAACACCGGGGAGCTGTTTTTT | CASSRSRLAGATANTGELFF
TRBJ2-3 | TRBV20-1 | - | - | 15 | TGCAGTGCCGTCCCGCGACAGGGAGGCCCAGATACGCAGTATTTT | CSAVPRQGGPDTQYF
TRBJ2-5 | TRBV9 | TRBD2 | once | 16 | TGTGCCAGCAGCGTGCTCGGACTAGCGGGACAAGAGACCCAGTACTTC | CASSVLGLAGQETQYF
TRBJ2-3 | TRBV3-1 | - | - | 13 | TGTGCCAGCAGCCACAAAAGCACAGATACGCAGTATTTT | CASSHKSTDTQYF
TRBJ2-1 | TRBV20-1 | - | - | 16 | TGCAGTGCTAGAGCGTTTTGGGGGCAGACGGGCAATGAGCAGTTCTTC | CSARAFWGQTGNEQFF
TRBJ1-1 | TRBV12-3/TRBV12-4 | - | once | 16 | TGTGCCAGCGCCCAATCCCGGGACTCCCAAAACACTGAAGCTTTCTTT | CASAQSRDSQNTEAFF
TRBJ1-1 | TRBV6-5 | - | - | 13 | TGTGCCAGCATGCGAGGGGGTGGCACTGAAGCTTTCTTT | CASMRGGGTEAFF
TRBJ2-1 | TRBV15 | TRBD1 | - | 18 | TGTGCCACCAGCAGACCCCTGACTGCCGAACAGGGGCGACCTGAGCAGTTCTTC | CATSRPLTAEQGRPEQFF
TRBJ2-1 | TRBV6-4 | - | once | 17 | TGTGCCAGCAGTGAAAGAGAGGGGGAAAGCTCCTACAATGAGCAGTTCTTC | CASSEREGESSYNEQFF
TRBJ2-7 | TRBV15 | TRBD2 | - | 15 | TGTGCCACCTCGCCTATGACTAGCGTCAGATCCGAGCAGTACTTC | CATSPMTSVRSEQYF
TRBJ1-4 | TRBV6-1 | TRBD1 | - | 15 | TGTGCCAGCAGTGCCACAGGGGCCACTAATGAAAAACTGTTTTTT | CASSATGATNEKLFF
TRBJ2-7 | TRBV5-6 | TRBD2 | - | 14 | TGTGCCAGCAGCTTGGATAGCGGGAGGTACGAGCAGTACTTC | CASSLDSGRYEQYF
TRBJ1-5 | TRBV2 | - | - | 15 | TGTGCCAGCAGCTGGTTGGGGGGCGTGGGTCAGCCCCAGCATTTT | CASSWLGGVGQPQHF
TRBJ2-4 | TRBV3-1 | TRBD2 | - | 15 | TGTGCCACTTCCCATAGCGGGGGATCGGGAAACATTCAGTACTTC | CATSHSGGSGNIQYF
TRBJ1-1 | TRBV7-2 | TRBD1 | once | 17 | TGTGCCAGCAGCTGGTCTGGGACAGGTGGGGCTAACACTGAAGCTTTCTTT | CASSWSGTGGANTEAFF
TRBJ1-1 | TRBV5-1 | - | - | 15 | TGCGCCAGCCGCGAAGTCGCCCTCGGTAGCACTGAAGCTTTCTTT | CASREVALGSTEAFF
TRBJ2-2 | TRBV29-1 | - | - | 14 | TGCAGCGTGGGGACACTCCCGAACACCGGGGAGCTGTTTTTT | CSVGTLPNTGELFF
TRBJ1-1 | TRBV3-1 | TRBD1 | - | 16 | TGTGCCAGCAGCCCCGGGGACAGGGGGAAGAACACTGAAGCTTTCTTT | CASSPGDRGKNTEAFF
TRBJ2-5 | TRBV20-1 | - | - | 14 | TGCAGTGCTAGAGTTCCTCTAGCGCAGGAGACCCAGTACTTC | CSARVPLAQETQYF
TRBJ1-5 | TRBV9 | TRBD1 | - | 14 | TGTGCCAGCAGCCTCGGGACAGATGGGCAGCCCCAGCATTTT | CASSLGTDGQPQHF
TRBJ1-1 | TRBV10-2 | - | - | 17 | TGCGCCAGCAGGATACGAAACAGGGATTGGGTGAACACTGAAGCTTTCTTT | CASRIRNRDWVNTEAFF
TRBJ2-3 | TRBV12-3/TRBV12-4 | - | - | 14 | TGTGCCAGCGGGGGGTCAAGGAGCACAGATACGCAGTATTTT | CASGGSRSTDTQYF
TRBJ2-1 | TRBV9 | TRBD2 | few | 16 | TGTGCCAGCAGCACTCACGGGGGGAGCTCCTACAATGAGCAGTTCTTC | CASSTHGGSSYNEQFF
TRBJ2-7 | TRBV9 | - | - | 14 | TGTGCCAGCAGCTCCCGGGACTGGACCTACGAGCAGTACTTC | CASSSRDWTYEQYF
TRBJ2-3 | TRBV6-2/TRBV6-3 | TRBD2 | - | 15 | TGTGCCAGCAGCAGACTAGCGGTCGACACAGATACGCAGTATTTT | CASSRLAVDTDTQYF